This T cell receptor (beta chain) emerged from a study of cytomegalovirus exposure and HLA in healthy donors. Overall study results and limits: A link between a missense DCLRE1C variant and TCR beta V- and J-gene trimming emerged from a later analysis. Later, an analysis found that common viral pathogens appeared to be linked with several of the most significant clusters.

Of note for this clone: Its antigen is unknown.

In the PCR, 60 Vbeta and 13 Jbeta primers were used. As originally analysed: As a later analysis found, there were about 80 million unique TCR beta chains, of which about 10 million were shared. TCRdb's table, derived via immunoSEQ multiplex PCR, lists solely in-frame clones and lacks some. V and J calls plus clone size are reproduced from that table; the DNA served to infer D and trimming. The sample records around 150,000 clones, about 78% being singletons. The CDR3 runs to 13 residues. Germline V gene sequence: CDR1 GTSNPN, CDR2 SVGIG (reference sequence). With V trimmed by 1 base and J by 5 bases, 3 bases remained unmatched.

Specimen: PBMCs. This clonotype originated in a male donor in good health and CMV-seronegative. V usage is TRBV30 and J usage is TRBJ1-1, with 8 bases matching TRBD1. CDR3 loop: CAWSEQGETEAFF. The DNA of the CDR3 is TGTGCCTGGAGTGAACAGGGGGAAACTGAAGCTTTCTTT.